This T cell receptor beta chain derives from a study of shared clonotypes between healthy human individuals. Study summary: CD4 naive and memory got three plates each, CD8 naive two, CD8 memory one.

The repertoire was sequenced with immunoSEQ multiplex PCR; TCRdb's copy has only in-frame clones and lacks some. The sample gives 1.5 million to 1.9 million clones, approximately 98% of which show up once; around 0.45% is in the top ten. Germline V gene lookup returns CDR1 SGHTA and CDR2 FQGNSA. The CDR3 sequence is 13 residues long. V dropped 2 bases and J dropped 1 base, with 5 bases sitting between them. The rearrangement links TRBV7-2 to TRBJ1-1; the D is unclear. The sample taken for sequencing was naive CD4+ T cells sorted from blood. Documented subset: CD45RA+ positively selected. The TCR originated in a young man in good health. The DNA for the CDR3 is TGTGCCAGCAGCTTAACGCAGAACACTGAAGCTTTCTTT. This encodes CASSLTQNTEAFF.